This TCR beta chain was recovered during a study of blood T cell repertoires in COVID-19. Across the whole study: Samples representing acute and convalescent COVID-19 were sourced from the United States, Italy and Spain. PBMCs, B-cell-depleted T cells, or T cells were the source of the cDNA or gDNA that made up the material.

CDR1 is LGHDT, CDR2 YNNKEL, per germline (reference sequence). V dropped 2 bases and J dropped 7; count of bases not matched to a gene: 6. The CDR3 is 16 amino acids. Study processing details: Reference gene primer amplification yielded estimated nucleated cell counts. Clones were sequenced by immunoSEQ multiplex PCR, and TCRdb holds only the in-frame ones, with some missing. V and J calls and clone size are given by that table; D and trimming were obtained from the DNA. This sample has 150,000 to 200,000 clones; over 85% occur once, and the top ten carry 4.6%. The origin of this receptor is a woman aged 45 to 65 with acute or convalescent COVID-19. The chain couples TRBV3-1 (or the pseudogene TRBV3-2) to TRBJ2-1, with 12 bases identical to TRBD2. The sample consisted of peripheral blood. The chain's CDR3 is CASSQPSGGALNEQFF. In DNA, the CDR3 is TGTGCCAGCAGCCAACCTAGCGGGGGGGCGTTAAATGAGCAGTTCTTC.